Sequencing of this T cell receptor beta chain was carried out in a study of blood T cell repertoires in COVID-19. Study-level background: The United States, Italy and Spain supplied acute and convalescent COVID-19 samples. Sources were T cells, B-cell-depleted T cells, or PBMCs; the material itself was cDNA or gDNA.

Original handling: Estimates of nucleated cell counts were drawn from the amplification of reference gene primers. TCRdb keeps only in-frame clones here, not all; method: immunoSEQ multiplex PCR. V and J calls and clone size are as listed in that table; D and trimming were resolved from the DNA. The repertoire holds approximately 400,000 clones, with around 88% as singletons. This CDR3 contains 14 residues. CDR1 is SNHLY and CDR2 is FYNNEI in the germline V gene. The V gene lost 7 bases and the J gene lost 3 bases, with 13 bases spanning the gap. The Seattle site enrolled patients during active infection and followed them longitudinally.

The chain carries TRBV2 and TRBJ1-5; D might be TRBD1 (5 bases). Specimen: peripheral blood. The clonotype was recovered from a woman aged 50 to 65 with COVID-19, enrolled during active disease. The CDR3 DNA is TGTGCCAGCACCTTTGACAGAGTCAATCAGCCCCAGCATTTT. Protein sequence: CASTFDRVNQPQHF.